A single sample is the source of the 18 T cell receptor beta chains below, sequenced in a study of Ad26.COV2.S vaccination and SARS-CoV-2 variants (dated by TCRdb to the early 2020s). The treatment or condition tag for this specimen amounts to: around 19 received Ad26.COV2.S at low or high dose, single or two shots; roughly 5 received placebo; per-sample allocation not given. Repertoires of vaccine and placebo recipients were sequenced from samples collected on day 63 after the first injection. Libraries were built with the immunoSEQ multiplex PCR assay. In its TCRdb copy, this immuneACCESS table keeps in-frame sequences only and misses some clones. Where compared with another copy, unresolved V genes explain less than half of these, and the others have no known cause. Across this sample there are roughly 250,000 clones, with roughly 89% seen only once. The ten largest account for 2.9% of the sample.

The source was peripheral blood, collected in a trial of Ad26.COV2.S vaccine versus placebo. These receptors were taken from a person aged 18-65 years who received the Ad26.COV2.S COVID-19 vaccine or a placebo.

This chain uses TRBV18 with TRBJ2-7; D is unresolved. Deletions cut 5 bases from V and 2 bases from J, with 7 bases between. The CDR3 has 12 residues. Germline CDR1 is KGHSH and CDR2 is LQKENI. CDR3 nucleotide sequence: TGTGCCAGCTCATCCACCACCTACGAGCAGTACGTC. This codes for CASSSTTYEQYV.

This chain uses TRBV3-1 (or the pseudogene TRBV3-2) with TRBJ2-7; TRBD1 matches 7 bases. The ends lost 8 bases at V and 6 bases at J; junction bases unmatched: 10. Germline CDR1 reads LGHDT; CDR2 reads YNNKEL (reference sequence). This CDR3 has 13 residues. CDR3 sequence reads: CASVPTGEPEQYV. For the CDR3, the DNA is TGTGCCAGCGTTCCTACAGGGGAGCCCGAGCAGTACGTC.

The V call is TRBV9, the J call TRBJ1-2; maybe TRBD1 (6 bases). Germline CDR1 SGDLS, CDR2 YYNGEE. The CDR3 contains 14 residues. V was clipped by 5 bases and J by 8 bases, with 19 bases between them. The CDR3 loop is CASSGTKFRGGYTF. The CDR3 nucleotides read TGTGCCAGCAGTGGGACAAAGTTTCGAGGGGGCTACACCTTC.

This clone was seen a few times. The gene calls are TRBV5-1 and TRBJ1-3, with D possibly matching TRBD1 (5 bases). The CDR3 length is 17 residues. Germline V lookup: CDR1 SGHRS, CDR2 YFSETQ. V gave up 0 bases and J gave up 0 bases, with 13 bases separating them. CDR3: CASSLALGASSGNTIYF. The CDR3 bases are TGCGCCAGCAGCTTGGCCTTAGGGGCAAGCTCTGGAAACACCATATATTTT.

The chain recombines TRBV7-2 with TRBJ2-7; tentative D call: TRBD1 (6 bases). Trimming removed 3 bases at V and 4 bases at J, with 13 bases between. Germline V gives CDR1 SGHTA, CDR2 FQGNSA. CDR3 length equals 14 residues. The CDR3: CASSFSGTPYEQYF. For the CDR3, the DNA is TGTGCCAGCAGCTTCTCCGGGACACCGTACGAGCAGTACTTC.

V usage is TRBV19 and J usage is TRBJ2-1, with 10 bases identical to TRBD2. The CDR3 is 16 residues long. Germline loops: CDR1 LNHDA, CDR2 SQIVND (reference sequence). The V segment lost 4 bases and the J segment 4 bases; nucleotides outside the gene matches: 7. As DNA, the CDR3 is TGTGCCAGTAGTAATAGCGGGAGGCTCCTTTACAATGAGCAGTTCTTC. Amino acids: CASSNSGRLLYNEQFF.

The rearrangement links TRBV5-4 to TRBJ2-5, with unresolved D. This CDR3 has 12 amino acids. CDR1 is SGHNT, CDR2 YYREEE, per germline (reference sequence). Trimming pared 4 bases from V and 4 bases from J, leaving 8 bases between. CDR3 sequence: CASSMRTETQYF. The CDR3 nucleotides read TGTGCCAGCAGCATGAGGACAGAGACCCAGTACTTC.

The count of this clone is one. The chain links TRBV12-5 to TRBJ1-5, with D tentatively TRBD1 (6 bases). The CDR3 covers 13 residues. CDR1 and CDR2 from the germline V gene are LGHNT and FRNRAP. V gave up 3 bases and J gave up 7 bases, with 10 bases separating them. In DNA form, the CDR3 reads TGTGCTAGTGGTTTCATGAGGGGGCAGCCCCAGCATTTT. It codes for CASGFMRGQPQHF. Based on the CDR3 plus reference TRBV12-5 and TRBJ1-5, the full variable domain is DARVTQTPRHKVTEMGQEVTMRCQPILGHNTVFWYRQTMMQGLELLAYFRNRAPLDDSGMPKDRFSAEMPDATLATLKIQPSEPRDSAVYFCASGFMRGQPQHFGDGTRLSIL.

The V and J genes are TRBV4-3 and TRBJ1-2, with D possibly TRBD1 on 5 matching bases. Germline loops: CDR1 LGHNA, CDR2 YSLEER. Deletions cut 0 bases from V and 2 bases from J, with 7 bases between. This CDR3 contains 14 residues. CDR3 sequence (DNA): TGCGCCAGCAGCCAAGATAAGGGGAACTATGGCTACACCTTC. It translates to CASSQDKGNYGYTF.

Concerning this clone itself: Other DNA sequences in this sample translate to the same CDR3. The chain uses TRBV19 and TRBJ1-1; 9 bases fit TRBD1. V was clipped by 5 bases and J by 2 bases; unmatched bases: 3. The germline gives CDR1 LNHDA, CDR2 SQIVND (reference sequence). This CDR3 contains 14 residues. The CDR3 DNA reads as TGTGCCAGTAGTTCGGACAGGGGCAACACTGAAGCTTTCTTT. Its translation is CASSSDRGNTEAFF. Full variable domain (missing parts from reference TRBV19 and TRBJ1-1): DGGITQSPKYLFRKEGQNVTLSCEQNLNHDAMYWYRQDPGQGLRLIYYSQIVNDFQKGDIAEGYSVSREKKESFPLTVTSAQKNPTAFYLCASSSDRGNTEAFFGQGTRLTVV.

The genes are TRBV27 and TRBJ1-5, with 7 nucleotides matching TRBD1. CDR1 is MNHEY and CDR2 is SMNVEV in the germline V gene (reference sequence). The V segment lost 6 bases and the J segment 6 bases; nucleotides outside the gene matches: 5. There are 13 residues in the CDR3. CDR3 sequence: CASSLTGLQPQHF. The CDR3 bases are TGTGCCAGCAGCTTGACAGGGCTTCAGCCCCAGCATTTT.

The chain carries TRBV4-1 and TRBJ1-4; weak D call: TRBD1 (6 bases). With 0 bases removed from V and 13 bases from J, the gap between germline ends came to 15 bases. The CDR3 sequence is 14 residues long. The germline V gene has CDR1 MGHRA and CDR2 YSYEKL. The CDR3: CASSQDLRGLGLFF. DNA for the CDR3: TGCGCCAGCAGCCAAGATCTTCGGGGGCTTGGACTGTTTTTT.

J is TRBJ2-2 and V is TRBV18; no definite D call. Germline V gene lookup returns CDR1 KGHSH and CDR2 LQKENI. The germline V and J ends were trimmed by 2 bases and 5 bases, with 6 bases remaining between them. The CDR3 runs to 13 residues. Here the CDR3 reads CASSPRSTGELFF. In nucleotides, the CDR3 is TGTGCCAGCTCACCAAGATCAACCGGGGAGCTGTTTTTT.

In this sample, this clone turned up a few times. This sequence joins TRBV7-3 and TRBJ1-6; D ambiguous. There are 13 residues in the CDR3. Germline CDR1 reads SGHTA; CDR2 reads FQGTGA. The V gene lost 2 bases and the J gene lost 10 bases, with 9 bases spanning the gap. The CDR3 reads CASSLSDRSPLHF. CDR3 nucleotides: TGTGCCAGCAGCTTATCTGATCGGTCACCCCTCCACTTT.

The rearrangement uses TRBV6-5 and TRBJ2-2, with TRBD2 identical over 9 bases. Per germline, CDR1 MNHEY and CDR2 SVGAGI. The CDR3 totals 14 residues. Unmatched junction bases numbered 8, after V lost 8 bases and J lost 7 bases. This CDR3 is CASRSGSLLGELFF. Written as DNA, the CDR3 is TGTGCCAGCCGTAGCGGGAGTCTCCTCGGGGAGCTGTTTTTT.

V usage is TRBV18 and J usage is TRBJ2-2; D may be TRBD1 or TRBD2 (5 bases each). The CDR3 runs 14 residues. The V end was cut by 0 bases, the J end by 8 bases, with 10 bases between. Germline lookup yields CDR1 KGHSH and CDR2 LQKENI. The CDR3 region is CASSPPQGRGELFF. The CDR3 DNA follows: TGTGCCAGCTCACCACCGCAGGGACGGGGGGAGCTGTTTTTT.

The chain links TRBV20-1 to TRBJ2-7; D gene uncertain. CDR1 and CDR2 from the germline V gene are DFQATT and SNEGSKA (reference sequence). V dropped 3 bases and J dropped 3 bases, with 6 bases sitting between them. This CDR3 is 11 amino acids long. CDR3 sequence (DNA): TGCAGTGCTAGGGCTAACTACGAGCAGTACTTC. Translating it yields CSARANYEQYF.

The CDR3 spells CASSKQLSSGNTIYF. In DNA, the CDR3 is TGTGCCAGTAGTAAGCAGTTGAGCTCTGGAAACACCATATATTTT. The V and J genes are TRBV19 and TRBJ1-3; D is ambiguous. The germline V gene has CDR1 LNHDA and CDR2 SQIVND (reference sequence). V was trimmed by 4 bases and J by 0 bases, leaving 10 bases between them. The CDR3 sequence is 15 residues long.